Given below is one T cell receptor (beta chain) in context. Its antigen is as yet unknown. CDR1 is MNHEY and CDR2 is SMNVEV in the germline V gene (reference sequence). The CDR3 runs to 13 residues. The sample originates from a study of CXCR3-negative and CXCR3-positive naive CD8 T cells. Study outcomes and limitations: Memory CD8+ T cell repertoires were far less diverse than both naive subsets.

TRB cDNA libraries were made by UMI-labeled 5' RACE. TCRdb processed the 5' RACE reads again and assigns one entry to each CDR3 protein, with no DNA. Across about 40,000 distinct CDR3 sequences, the top ten clones capture about 2% of the sample. Material: naive CXCR3- CD8+ T cells from blood. Described subset: CD45RO-CCR7+CD27+CD95- naive CD8+ T cells lacking CXCR3 (TNR3-). The sequence was collected from a human donor in good health. Some clones in this sample may be carry-over from other donors' samples. The chain employs TRBV27 and TRBJ2-1. CDR3 sequence: CASSFSSYNEQFF.